These 17 T cell receptor beta chains were sequenced from one sample in a study of T cells in Graves' hyperthyroidism and ophthalmopathy. Amplification of TCR beta CDR3 regions was performed using RNA transcripts as template. First-round RT-PCR with HTBI primers amplified the TCR CDR3 region. TCRdb reprocessed the multiplex PCR reads with MiXCR, giving one entry per CDR3 protein. Of about 400,000 distinct CDR3 sequences in the sample, around 13% were seen once. The sequenced sample was blood. The receptor set was obtained from a woman between 18 and 29 years old with Graves' hyperthyroidism.

Points on this clonotype: A much bigger clone sits one base away, suggesting this may be a read error. The J gene is TRBJ1-1, the V gene TRBV18; the D is unclear. V shed 6 bases and J shed 2 bases, with 10 bases lying between them. Germline assignment: CDR1 KGHSH and CDR2 LQKENI. The CDR3 contains 13 residues. As DNA, the CDR3 is TGTGCCAGCTCCCCAGACGATAACACTGAAGCTTTCTTT. Its protein is CASSPDDNTEAFF.

In this sample, this clonotype turned up many times. This chain joins TRBV5-1 and TRBJ2-7, with a tentative D call TRBD2 (5 bases). V lost 4 bases and J 4 bases, leaving 15 bases between the germline ends. Germline V lookup: CDR1 SGHRS, CDR2 YFSETQ. This CDR3 has 14 residues. CDR3 sequence reads: CASSTQALAYEQYF. The CDR3 DNA reads TGCGCCAGCAGCACGCAAGCTCTAGCTTACGAGCAGTACTTC. Based on the CDR3 plus reference TRBV5-1 and TRBJ2-7, the full variable domain is KAGVTQTPRYLIKTRGQQVTLSCSPISGHRSVSWYQQTPGQGLQFLFEYFSETQRNKGNFPGRFSGRQFSNSRSEMNVSTLELGDSALYLCASSTQALAYEQYFGPGTRLTVT.

This sequence joins TRBV28 and TRBJ2-2, with 9 bases lining up with TRBD1. Per the germline V gene, CDR1 is MDHEN and CDR2 is SYDVKM. The CDR3 length is 15 residues. V lost 6 bases and J lost 3; bases outside the gene matches: 5. The CDR3 spells CASSWGTGHTGELFF. CDR3 nucleotide sequence: TGTGCCAGCAGCTGGGGGACAGGGCACACCGGGGAGCTGTTTTTT.

V gene TRBV9 combines with J gene TRBJ2-3, with 8 nucleotides matching TRBD2. Germline V CDR1 and CDR2: SGDLS, YYNGEE. V dropped 0 bases and J dropped 4; count of bases not matched to a gene: 7. This CDR3 contains 16 residues. In DNA form, the CDR3 reads TGTGCCAGCAGCGTAGCGAACGGGAGGGCTTCAGATACGCAGTATTTT. It codes for CASSVANGRASDTQYF.

The chain combines TRBV6-2 or TRBV6-3 with TRBJ1-4; TRBD1 matches at 7 bases. Germline lookup yields CDR1 MNHEY and CDR2 SVGEGT. After removal of 7 bases from V and 3 bases from J, the junction contained 8 bases not matched to a gene. The CDR3 runs 15 residues. CDR3 protein: CASTSSDRSNEKLFF. Written as DNA, the CDR3 is TGTGCCAGCACCTCCTCGGACAGGTCTAATGAAAAACTGTTTTTT.

This clonotype was recorded many times. This chain connects TRBV3-1 to TRBJ1-1; D call uncertain. V was clipped by 5 bases and J by 8 bases, with 12 bases between them. Per germline, CDR1 LGHDT and CDR2 YNNKEL (reference sequence). This CDR3 contains 12 residues. The CDR3 bases are TGTGCCAGCAGCGAAAGGGCGGGAGAAGCTTTCTTT. This translates into CASSERAGEAFF.

This clonotype was detected ten times or more. V is TRBV15 and J is TRBJ2-5, with TRBD2 identical over 8 bases. The J segment lost 3 bases and the V segment lost 5 bases, leaving 11 bases of the junction unmatched. Per the germline V gene, CDR1 is LNHNV and CDR2 is YYDKDF (reference sequence). This CDR3 region has 16 residues. The CDR3 sequence: CATSGSQAGAKETQYF. The CDR3 DNA sequence: TGTGCCACCAGCGGATCCCAAGCGGGGGCTAAAGAGACCCAGTACTTC.

This clonotype turned up a few times. The chain employs TRBV30 and TRBJ2-1, with 14 bases aligning to TRBD2. CDR1 is GTSNPN, CDR2 SVGIG, per germline (reference sequence). J lost 3 bases, V lost 1 base, and 23 bases had no gene match. There are 23 residues in the CDR3. This CDR3 is CAWSDDPTSGRANGPLGYNEQFF. Written as DNA, the CDR3 is TGTGCCTGGAGTGACGACCCGACTAGCGGGAGGGCCAATGGTCCTCTGGGCTACAATGAGCAGTTCTTC.

This clonotype was seen many times. The chain has TRBV11-2 and TRBJ2-3, with 14 bases identical to TRBD2. CDR1 is SGHAT and CDR2 is FQNNGV in the germline V gene. V was pared by 5 bases and J by 3 bases, with 4 bases of the junction left unmatched. CDR3 length equals 16 residues. CDR3 nucleotide sequence: TGTGCCAGCAGCGAGGGACTAGCGGGAGAAACAGATACGCAGTATTTT. Translated: CASSEGLAGETDTQYF.

This clonotype was counted at least ten times. V and J are TRBV6-2 or TRBV6-3 and TRBJ1-5; D not certain. CDR1 and CDR2 (germline): MNHEY, SVGEGT. The V end was cut by 0 bases, the J end by 2 bases, with 8 bases between. This CDR3 is built from 15 residues. CDR3 in amino acids: CASSYSTRGNQPQHF. CDR3 nucleotide sequence: TGTGCCAGCAGTTACTCCACAAGGGGCAATCAGCCCCAGCATTTT.

This clonotype was counted a few times. V is TRBV4-3 and J is TRBJ1-4; 7 positions match TRBD1. Germline lookup yields CDR1 LGHNA and CDR2 YSLEER. The CDR3 covers 15 residues. Trimming took 2 bases from V and 10 from J; bases not matched to a gene: 10. CDR3: CASSQSHPTGRKLFF. The DNA for the CDR3 is TGCGCCAGCAGCCAAAGTCATCCGACAGGGCGAAAACTGTTTTTT.

Many counts were recorded for this clonotype. V and J are TRBV3-1 and TRBJ2-5; tentative D call: TRBD2 (5 bases). Germline V CDR1 and CDR2: LGHDT, YNNKEL (reference sequence). The ends were cut back, 4 bases at V and 6 bases at J, with 12 bases in the middle. The CDR3 spans 13 residues. In nucleotides, the CDR3 is TGTGCCAGCAGCCCGACCAGAGGGCAGACCCAGTACTTC. Protein: CASSPTRGQTQYF.

This clonotype was seen many times. The chain links TRBV9 to TRBJ2-5; either TRBD1 or TRBD2 may supply D (5 bases each). The CDR3 is made up of 15 amino acids. The V and J ends lost 0 bases and 1 base respectively, with 10 bases between them. Looked up from germline, CDR1 is SGDLS and CDR2 is YYNGEE. CDR3 sequence reads: CASSVALGVQETQYF. In DNA, the CDR3 is TGTGCCAGCAGCGTAGCTCTGGGGGTCCAAGAGACCCAGTACTTC.

This clonotype was seen many times. V is TRBV11-1 and J is TRBJ2-1; D is undetermined. The germline CDR1 and CDR2 sequences are SGHAT and FQDESV (reference sequence). Trimming pared 3 bases from V and 10 bases from J, leaving 10 bases between. The CDR3 has 12 amino acids. CDR3 protein: CASSFDGPEQFF. DNA of the CDR3: TGTGCCAGCAGCTTCGACGGCCCCGAGCAGTTCTTC.

This clonotype was counted a few times. The chain joins TRBV6-1 to TRBJ2-2; 10 nucleotides agree with TRBD1. The V and J ends lost 8 bases and 4 bases, in that order; junction bases with no gene match: 10. Germline assignment: CDR1 MNHNS and CDR2 SASEGT. This CDR3 comprises 16 residues. CDR3 sequence reads: CASSDRGSFGTGELFF. CDR3 bases: TGTGCCAGCTCGGACAGGGGGTCCTTTGGCACCGGGGAGCTGTTTTTT.

This clonotype was seen at least ten times. V is TRBV7-2 and J is TRBJ1-2, with no clear D. The CDR3 is made up of 14 amino acids. Germline assignment: CDR1 SGHTA and CDR2 FQGNSA. V was shortened by 3 bases and J by 4 bases, with 12 bases between the two germline ends. CDR3 bases: TGTGCCAGCAGCTTGGAGGCAGTCTTCTATGGCTACACCTTC. The encoded protein is CASSLEAVFYGYTF.

The chain combines TRBV9 with TRBJ2-2; D tentatively fits TRBD1 or TRBD2 (5 bases each). The germline CDR1 and CDR2 sequences are SGDLS and YYNGEE. The germline V and J ends were trimmed by 3 bases and 4 bases, with 13 bases remaining between them. The CDR3 has 15 residues. In nucleotides, the CDR3 is TGTGCCAGCAGCGCCCGAGAGGGGAGCACCGGGGAGCTGTTTTTT. This gives the protein CASSAREGSTGELFF.